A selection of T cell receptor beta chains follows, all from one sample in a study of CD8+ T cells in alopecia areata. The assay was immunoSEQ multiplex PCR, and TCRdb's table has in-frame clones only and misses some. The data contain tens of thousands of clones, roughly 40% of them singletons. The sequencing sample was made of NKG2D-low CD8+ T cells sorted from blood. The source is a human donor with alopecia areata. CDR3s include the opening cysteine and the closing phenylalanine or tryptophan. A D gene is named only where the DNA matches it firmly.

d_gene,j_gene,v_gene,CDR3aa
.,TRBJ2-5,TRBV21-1,CASSVPGQGQETQYF
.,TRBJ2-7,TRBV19,CASSIEGHPYEQYF
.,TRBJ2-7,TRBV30,CAWSDLSYEQYF
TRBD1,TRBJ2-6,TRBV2,CASKLRDRSTGANVLTF
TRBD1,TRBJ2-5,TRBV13,CASSSGQGMETQYF
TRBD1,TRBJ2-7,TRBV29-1,CSVSEQGYEQYF
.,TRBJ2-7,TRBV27,CASSFGRAGSEQYF
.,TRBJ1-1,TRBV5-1,CASRNGPYGVTEAFF
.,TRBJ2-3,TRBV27,CASSSLPGRDTQYF
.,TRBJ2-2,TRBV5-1,CASSFSATQGNTGELFF
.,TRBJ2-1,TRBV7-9,CASSSLENEQFF
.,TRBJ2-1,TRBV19,CASSIPEGRREQFF
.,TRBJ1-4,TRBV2,CASSEALRGRRDEKLFF
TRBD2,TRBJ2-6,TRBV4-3,CASSQGGSNSGANVLTF
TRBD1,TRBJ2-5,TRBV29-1,CSVEYYGTGKETQYF
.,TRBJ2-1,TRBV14,CASSQGWGSHNEQFF
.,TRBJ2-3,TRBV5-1,CASSRDDFSTDTQYF
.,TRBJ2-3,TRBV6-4,CASSDSVRGGDTQYF
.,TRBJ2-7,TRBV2,CASFSGEWYF
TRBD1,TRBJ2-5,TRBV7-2,CASSLNRGITAETQYF
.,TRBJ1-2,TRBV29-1,CSVDPRDTGSGYTF
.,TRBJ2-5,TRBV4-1,CASSQGGAGETQYF
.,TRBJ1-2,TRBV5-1,CASSPFKQGTTYGYTF
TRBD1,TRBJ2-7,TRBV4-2,CASSQGQGEPYEQYF
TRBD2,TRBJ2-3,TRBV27,CASSRGLAGSTDTQYF
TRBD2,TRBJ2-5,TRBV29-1,CSVEKSRRGAGETQYF
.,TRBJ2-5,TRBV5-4,CASKKGRKETQYF
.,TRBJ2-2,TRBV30,CAFLSLSATNTGELFF
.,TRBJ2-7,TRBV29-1,CSVVSTSPYEQYF